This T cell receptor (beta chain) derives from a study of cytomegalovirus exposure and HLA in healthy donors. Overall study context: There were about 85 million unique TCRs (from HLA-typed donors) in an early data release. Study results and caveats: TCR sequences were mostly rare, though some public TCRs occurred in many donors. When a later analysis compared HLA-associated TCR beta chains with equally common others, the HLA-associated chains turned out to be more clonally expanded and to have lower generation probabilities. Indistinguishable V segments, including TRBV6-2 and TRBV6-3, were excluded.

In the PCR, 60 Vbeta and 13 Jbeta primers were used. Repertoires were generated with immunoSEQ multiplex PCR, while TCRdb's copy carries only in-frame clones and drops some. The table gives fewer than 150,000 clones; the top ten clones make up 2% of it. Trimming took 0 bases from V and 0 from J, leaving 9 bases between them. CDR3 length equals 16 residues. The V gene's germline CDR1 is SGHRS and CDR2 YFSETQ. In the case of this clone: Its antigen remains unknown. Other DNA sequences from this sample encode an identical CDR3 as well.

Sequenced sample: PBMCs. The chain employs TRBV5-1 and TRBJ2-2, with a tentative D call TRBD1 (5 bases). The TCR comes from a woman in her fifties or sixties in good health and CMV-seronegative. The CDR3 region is CASSLGQSSNTGELFF. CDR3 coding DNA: TGCGCCAGCAGCTTGGGACAGAGCTCGAACACCGGGGAGCTGTTTTTT.